The TCR beta chain under discussion was sequenced for a study of T cells in Graves' hyperthyroidism and ophthalmopathy. Points from the study as a whole: It was a median approximately 6 months before onset that the model predicted ophthalmopathy.

The TCR beta CDR3 regions underwent amplification using RNA transcripts as the source. HTBI primers were employed in a first-round RT-PCR of the TCR CDR3. MiXCR, applied by TCRdb to the multiplex PCR reads, yields one record per CDR3 protein. The repertoire holds hundreds of thousands of distinct CDR3 sequences, with 19% as singletons. Trimming shortened V by 2 bases and J by 4 bases, and 8 bases separated the two germline ends. This CDR3 has 13 amino acids. Germline CDR1 reads ENHRY; CDR2 reads SYGVKD. Diagnoses were established using clinical symptoms, serum thyroxine and TRAb, thyroid ultrasound and orbital computed tomography. Out of about 10 ml of fresh peripheral blood came the PBMCs. This clonotype was recorded at least ten times. What it recognizes is unknown.

This chain joins TRBV10-3 and TRBJ1-1, with D unresolved. The sequencing input was blood. The TCR comes from a woman aged 18-29 years with Graves' hyperthyroidism. CDR3 loop: CAISEIPSTEAFF. DNA for the CDR3: TGTGCCATCAGTGAGATACCGAGCACTGAAGCTTTCTTT.